This TCR beta chain was sequenced in a study of Graves' ophthalmopathy and Graves' hyperthyroidism. Study details: Being free of ophthalmopathy for 18 months of follow-up defined stable hyperthyroidism. Study findings and constraints: Most clonotypes expanded in thyroid above 0.001 frequency were present in blood too.

Per germline, CDR1 LNHDA and CDR2 SQIVND (reference sequence). The length of the CDR3 is 15 residues. Germline trimming cut 1 base from V and 3 bases from J; bases unmatched to any gene: 4. For repertoire sequencing, the TCR beta CDR3 regions were amplified from RNA transcripts. The authors performed first-round RT-PCR with HTBI primers and then a second-round multiplex PCR. MiXCR, run by TCRdb on the multiplex PCR reads, gives a single entry per CDR3 protein. The sample includes approximately 540,000 distinct CDR3 sequences, 39% of them seen just once. This clonotype was seen only a few times. Its antigen is undetermined.

What was sequenced was peripheral blood or thyroid tissue (not recorded which). The clonotype comes from an adult man with Graves' hyperthyroidism. The chain has TRBV19 and TRBJ2-7, with 9 bases identical to TRBD1. The CDR3 region is CASSIGPTGGYEQYF. DNA of the CDR3: TGTGCCAGTAGTATAGGACCGACAGGGGGCTACGAGCAGTACTTC.